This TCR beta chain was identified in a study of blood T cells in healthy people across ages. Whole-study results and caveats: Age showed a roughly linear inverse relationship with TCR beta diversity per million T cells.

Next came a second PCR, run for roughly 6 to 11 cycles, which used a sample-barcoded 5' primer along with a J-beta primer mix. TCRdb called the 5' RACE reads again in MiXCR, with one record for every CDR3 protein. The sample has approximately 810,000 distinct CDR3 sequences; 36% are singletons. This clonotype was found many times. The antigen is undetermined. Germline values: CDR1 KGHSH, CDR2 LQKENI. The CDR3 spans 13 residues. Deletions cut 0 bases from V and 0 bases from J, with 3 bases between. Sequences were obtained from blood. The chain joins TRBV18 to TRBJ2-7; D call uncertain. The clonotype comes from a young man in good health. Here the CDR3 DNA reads TGTGCCAGCTCACCACCGGGCTCCTACGAGCAGTACTTC. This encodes CASSPPGSYEQYF.